This is a list of T cell receptor beta chains from one sample in a study of T cells in Graves' hyperthyroidism and ophthalmopathy. Each CDR3 protein gets one entry after TCRdb re-called the multiplex PCR reads with MiXCR. The repertoire holds 550,000 to 800,000 distinct CDR3 sequences, over 15% seen once, with around 8% in the top ten. The specimen was blood. Source of these receptors: a man between 18 and 29 years old with Graves' hyperthyroidism. The CDR3 runs from the conserved cysteine through the conserved F or W. Each record gives: J gene, CDR3 length, D gene, V gene, CDR3 protein. D genes are given only for firm matches.

j_gene: TRBJ1-1
len: 13
d_gene: .
v_gene: TRBV20-1
CDR3aa: CSAWGLVNTEAFF

j_gene: TRBJ2-1
len: 15
d_gene: TRBD2
v_gene: TRBV29-1
CDR3aa: CSVSGPSGREGEQFF

j_gene: TRBJ2-3
len: 14
d_gene: TRBD1
v_gene: TRBV29-1
CDR3aa: CSVSRTGATDTQYF

j_gene: TRBJ1-1
len: 17
d_gene: TRBD1
v_gene: TRBV7-9
CDR3aa: CASSSRSGQGVFTEAFF

j_gene: TRBJ2-7
len: 14
d_gene: TRBD2
v_gene: TRBV5-1
CDR3aa: CASSLASGHYEQYF

j_gene: TRBJ1-1
len: 13
d_gene: .
v_gene: TRBV5-4
CDR3aa: CASSSGRVTEAFF

j_gene: TRBJ1-5
len: 13
d_gene: TRBD1
v_gene: TRBV20-1
CDR3aa: CSARGRQGQPQHF

j_gene: TRBJ2-1
len: 21
d_gene: TRBD1
v_gene: TRBV28
CDR3aa: CASIIGERDRGKVGSHNEQFF

j_gene: TRBJ2-1
len: 15
d_gene: TRBD2
v_gene: TRBV30
CDR3aa: CAWTESSGRVNEQFF

j_gene: TRBJ2-2
len: 15
d_gene: .
v_gene: TRBV20-1
CDR3aa: CSARIPRGTTGELFF

j_gene: TRBJ1-3
len: 14
d_gene: .
v_gene: TRBV9
CDR3aa: CASSVQVVGNTIYF

j_gene: TRBJ2-7
len: 12
d_gene: TRBD2
v_gene: TRBV7-2
CDR3aa: CASSWDYYEQYF

j_gene: TRBJ2-5
len: 16
d_gene: TRBD2
v_gene: TRBV27
CDR3aa: CASSLSPWASGRAMYF

j_gene: TRBJ2-5
len: 14
d_gene: .
v_gene: TRBV5-1
CDR3aa: CASSRASNRETQYF

j_gene: TRBJ1-5
len: 17
d_gene: TRBD1
v_gene: TRBV24-1
CDR3aa: CATSGGQGIVSNQPQHF

j_gene: TRBJ1-6
len: 15
d_gene: .
v_gene: TRBV2
CDR3aa: CASNVRGAWNSPLHF

j_gene: TRBJ2-7
len: 16
d_gene: TRBD2
v_gene: TRBV28
CDR3aa: CASSYMGEGTSEEQYF

j_gene: TRBJ1-4
len: 15
d_gene: TRBD1
v_gene: TRBV5-6
CDR3aa: CASSPMGQGYEKLFF

j_gene: TRBJ1-1
len: 15
d_gene: .
v_gene: TRBV5-1
CDR3aa: CASSLAEDGYTEAFF

j_gene: TRBJ2-7
len: 13
d_gene: TRBD1
v_gene: TRBV7-2
CDR3aa: CASSRDRSYEQYF

j_gene: TRBJ1-6
len: 14
d_gene: TRBD1
v_gene: TRBV28
CDR3aa: CASSFERGHSPLHF

j_gene: TRBJ2-7
len: 14
d_gene: TRBD2
v_gene: TRBV7-3
CDR3aa: CASRRAAGGGEQYF

j_gene: TRBJ2-1
len: 21
d_gene: TRBD2
v_gene: TRBV5-1
CDR3aa: CASSLGGGWLREGRGWSEQFF

j_gene: TRBJ2-5
len: 14
d_gene: TRBD1
v_gene: TRBV10-3
CDR3aa: CAISESGTEVTQYF

j_gene: TRBJ2-6
len: 18
d_gene: TRBD2
v_gene: TRBV27
CDR3aa: CASSLGGVVVSGANVLTF

j_gene: TRBJ1-5
len: 13
d_gene: TRBD1
v_gene: TRBV6-1
CDR3aa: CASRRTGGQPQHF

j_gene: TRBJ2-1
len: 16
d_gene: .
v_gene: TRBV15
CDR3aa: CATSRDLTDTYNEQFF

j_gene: TRBJ1-4
len: 14
d_gene: .
v_gene: TRBV30
CDR3aa: CAWNELSVGEKLFF

j_gene: TRBJ2-5
len: 15
d_gene: .
v_gene: TRBV7-6
CDR3aa: CASSLGIGLGETQYF

j_gene: TRBJ1-6
len: 15
d_gene: .
v_gene: TRBV7-2
CDR3aa: CASTLRGEIESPLHF

j_gene: TRBJ2-3
len: 14
d_gene: .
v_gene: TRBV20-1
CDR3aa: CSASRQLQGDTQYF

j_gene: TRBJ1-1
len: 15
d_gene: .
v_gene: TRBV18
CDR3aa: CASSLWGRTSTEAFF

j_gene: TRBJ2-3
len: 13
d_gene: TRBD2
v_gene: TRBV13
CDR3aa: CASNSGNTDTQYF

j_gene: TRBJ2-7
len: 12
d_gene: .
v_gene: TRBV7-2
CDR3aa: CASSSVSREQYF

j_gene: TRBJ2-7
len: 12
d_gene: .
v_gene: TRBV6-9
CDR3aa: CASSYEGHEQYF

j_gene: TRBJ2-1
len: 14
d_gene: TRBD2
v_gene: TRBV28
CDR3aa: CASSTGTGGYEQFF

j_gene: TRBJ2-7
len: 14
d_gene: .
v_gene: TRBV25-1
CDR3aa: CASSELVQWDEQYF

j_gene: TRBJ2-5
len: 15
d_gene: TRBD2
v_gene: TRBV29-1
CDR3aa: CSVAVSGSTLETQYF

j_gene: TRBJ2-3
len: 17
d_gene: .
v_gene: TRBV4-1
CDR3aa: CASSLPIKPTSTDTQYF

j_gene: TRBJ2-5
len: 12
d_gene: .
v_gene: TRBV28
CDR3aa: CAIGPLRGTQYF

j_gene: TRBJ1-1
len: 9
d_gene: .
v_gene: TRBV6-1
CDR3aa: CAGDTEAFF

j_gene: TRBJ1-5
len: 13
d_gene: .
v_gene: TRBV28
CDR3aa: CASTPWGDQPQHF

j_gene: TRBJ2-5
len: 17
d_gene: .
v_gene: TRBV28
CDR3aa: CASTSGGASTTQETQYF

j_gene: TRBJ2-1
len: 15
d_gene: .
v_gene: TRBV6-1
CDR3aa: CASIALGFENTEQFF

j_gene: TRBJ2-1
len: 14
d_gene: .
v_gene: TRBV30
CDR3aa: CAWSAGRGNNEQFF

j_gene: TRBJ2-7
len: 15
d_gene: .
v_gene: TRBV19
CDR3aa: CASSMLGQPSYEQYF

j_gene: TRBJ1-1
len: 13
d_gene: .
v_gene: TRBV5-1
CDR3aa: CASSLAGETEAFF

j_gene: TRBJ2-5
len: 15
d_gene: TRBD2
v_gene: TRBV28
CDR3aa: CASSSGTSLGETQYF

j_gene: TRBJ2-1
len: 17
d_gene: TRBD2
v_gene: TRBV7-9
CDR3aa: CASSLSGGGPANNEQFF

j_gene: TRBJ1-1
len: 13
d_gene: TRBD1
v_gene: TRBV29-1
CDR3aa: CSTEGTANTEAFF

j_gene: TRBJ2-7
len: 14
d_gene: .
v_gene: TRBV12-3/TRBV12-4
CDR3aa: CASSPPTAIYEQYF

j_gene: TRBJ2-1
len: 15
d_gene: .
v_gene: TRBV28
CDR3aa: CASSPPLGNDNEQFF

j_gene: TRBJ2-1
len: 12
d_gene: .
v_gene: TRBV27
CDR3aa: CASSFLGIEQFF

j_gene: TRBJ2-5
len: 15
d_gene: TRBD2
v_gene: TRBV24-1
CDR3aa: CATSDSTSAEETQYF

j_gene: TRBJ1-2
len: 16
d_gene: TRBD1
v_gene: TRBV2
CDR3aa: CASSAMTGGAAYGYTF

j_gene: TRBJ2-1
len: 15
d_gene: TRBD2
v_gene: TRBV20-1
CDR3aa: CSARDQGTSGNEQFF

j_gene: TRBJ2-1
len: 15
d_gene: TRBD2
v_gene: TRBV5-4
CDR3aa: CASSNRLAGDFEQFF

j_gene: TRBJ2-7
len: 16
d_gene: TRBD2
v_gene: TRBV6-1
CDR3aa: CAISGTSGSPPYEQYF

j_gene: TRBJ2-1
len: 14
d_gene: .
v_gene: TRBV7-9
CDR3aa: CVSITEAQYNEQFF